This T cell receptor beta chain was identified in a study of T cells in Graves' hyperthyroidism and ophthalmopathy. General observations from the study: Ophthalmopathy and stable hyperthyroidism were told apart by a 13 V-J model. Appearing also in blood were most of the thyroid clonotypes expanded above 0.001.

The TCR beta CDR3 regions underwent amplification using RNA transcripts as the source. The study used the HTBI primer set for a first-round RT-PCR of the TCR CDR3. TCRdb fed the multiplex PCR reads into MiXCR, producing one record per CDR3 protein. The sample records around 350,000 distinct CDR3 sequences, around a quarter being singletons. Lactation, pregnancy, other autoimmune disease or uncontrolled infection led to exclusion of patients. Thyroid ultrasound, orbital computed tomography, clinical symptoms, and serum thyroxine and TRAb underpinned diagnoses. V was trimmed by 6 bases and J by 7 bases, leaving 13 bases between them. The V gene's germline CDR1 is MNHEY and CDR2 SMNVEV (reference sequence). The CDR3 has 13 amino acids. This clonotype was seen only a few times. Its antigen is unknown.

The receptor was isolated from a man in his forties or fifties with Graves' hyperthyroidism. Sequencing was performed on blood. The genes are TRBV27 and TRBJ1-5; TRBD1 is a possible D gene (5 bases). CDR3 nucleotide sequence: TGTGCCAGCAGCGCCGTCGGGGGACAGCCCCAGCATTTT. This sequence encodes CASSAVGGQPQHF.